The table lists the clone carrying this T cell receptor beta chain with a count of one. Antigen unknown. Sequencing was performed with immunoSEQ multiplex PCR; in TCRdb, only in-frame clones are kept and a portion is missing. The data show some 2,000,000 clones, roughly 95% seen once. CDR1 is LNHDA and CDR2 is SQIVND in the germline V gene (reference sequence). The CDR3 extends over 16 amino acids. The V gene end was trimmed by 2 bases and the J gene end by 5 bases; junction bases not matched to a gene: 8. Naive CD8 cells were CD45RO-negative, positively selected for CCR7, excluding terminally differentiated effector memory CD45RA+ cells. This sample stems from a study of shared clonotypes between healthy human individuals. The wider study: Researchers drew samples from a couple of women and a few men aged 18 to 49. Whole-study results and caveats: Sampling used blood alone; tissue repertoires probably differ. Enrolling few donors narrowed the genetic and exposure-history diversity that was represented.

Sample: naive CD8+ T cells sorted from blood. The chain carries TRBV19 and TRBJ1-5; TRBD1 agrees at 8 bases. The TCR originated in a man between 18 and 35 years old in good health. CDR3: CASSIFSPGGDQPQHF. Written as DNA, the CDR3 is TGTGCCAGTAGTATATTTTCTCCAGGGGGCGATCAGCCCCAGCATTTT.